The subject of this entry is one TCR beta chain. Its antigen is currently unknown. This sample was taken from a study of T cell responses to AZD1222 COVID-19 vaccine. This CDR3 has 15 residues. The V gene lost 3 bases and the J gene lost 4 bases, with 15 bases spanning the gap. Repertoires were generated with immunoSEQ multiplex PCR, while TCRdb's copy carries only in-frame clones and drops some. The repertoire holds around 30,000 clones, with about 94% as singletons. Findings and caveats of the study: Mostly white British, mostly female donors; authors suggested clonal diversity may be underestimated. Of spike-specific TCRs, nearly half reportedly target regions left unmutated in variants. Spike-specific TCR breadth rose after two AZD1222 doses, and depth rose as well.

The sample in question was peripheral blood, obtained on day 0 of AZD1222 vaccination. The clonotype comes from an adult in good health. The chain recombines TRBV23-1 with TRBJ1-2, with a weak D call TRBD1 (6 bases). Being an ORF, TRBV23-1 has a function that is uncertain. CDR3 loop: CASSQTETGSYGYTF. In nucleotides, the CDR3 is TGCGCCAGCAGTCAGACCGAAACAGGGAGCTATGGCTACACCTTC.